Listed here are 27 T cell receptor beta chains from one sample, sequenced in a study of blood T cell repertoires in COVID-19. Clones were read by immunoSEQ multiplex PCR, and TCRdb kept only the in-frame ones, dropping some. This table has 650,000 to 800,000 clones, approximately 90% appearing once. Material for sequencing was peripheral blood. The origin of the receptors is a woman under 30 with acute or convalescent COVID-19.

This chain connects TRBV5-6 to TRBJ1-6; D possibly corresponds to TRBD1 (6 bases). V shed 5 bases and J shed 7 bases, with 19 bases lying between them. Germline V gene lookup returns CDR1 SGHDT and CDR2 YYEEEE. There are 16 residues in the CDR3. CDR3 in DNA: TGTGCCAGCAGTGGGTCAGGGGCCGGACGAAATTCACCCCTCCACTTT. Amino acids: CASSGSGAGRNSPLHF.

This rearrangement joins TRBV24-1 to TRBJ2-3; 7 nucleotides line up with TRBD2. There are 15 residues in the CDR3. Trimming cost V 4 bases and J 1 base; bases outside gene matches: 4. Germline V CDR1 and CDR2: KGHDR, SFDVKD. As DNA, the CDR3 is TGTGCCACCAGTGAAAGTGGGGGGGGCACAGATACGCAGTATTTT. Translating it yields CATSESGGGTDTQYF.

The chain uses TRBV12-3 or TRBV12-4 and TRBJ2-1, with 8 bases matching TRBD2. The CDR3 covers 13 residues. With V trimmed by 3 bases and J by 10 bases, 5 bases remained unmatched. The CDR3 coding sequence is TGTGCCAGCAGTTTCTATACGGGGGGGGAGCAGTTCTTC. Its protein is CASSFYTGGEQFF.

This sequence joins TRBV7-9 and TRBJ1-2; TRBD1 is a possible D gene (6 bases). Trimming shortened V by 1 base and J by 5 bases, and 11 bases separated the two germline ends. The CDR3 totals 14 residues. Germline V CDR1 and CDR2: SEHNR, FQNEAQ (reference sequence). The CDR3 DNA reads TGTGCCAGCAGCTTAGAGACCAGGGGTTATGGCTACACCTTC. This encodes CASSLETRGYGYTF.

The gene calls are TRBV19 and TRBJ1-3; D may be TRBD1 (6 bases). CDR1 is LNHDA and CDR2 is SQIVND in the germline V gene (reference sequence). Trimming took 7 bases from V and 4 from J, leaving 14 bases between them. The CDR3 totals 14 residues. CDR3 nucleotide sequence: TGTGCCAGTAAGGTACAGGGCGACGGAAACACCATATATTTT. Translating it yields CASKVQGDGNTIYF.

Concerning this clone itself: Different DNA sequences within this sample yield the same CDR3. The gene calls are TRBV7-2 and TRBJ1-1; 10 bases are a match to TRBD1. The ends lost 5 bases at V and 5 bases at J; junction bases unmatched: 5. CDR1 is SGHTA and CDR2 is FQGNSA in the germline V gene. The CDR3 sequence is 14 residues long. CDR3 sequence: CASSADRGRTEAFF. Here the CDR3 DNA reads TGTGCCAGCAGCGCCGACAGGGGGCGTACTGAAGCTTTCTTT.

This chain joins TRBV5-1 and TRBJ2-2; tentative D call: TRBD2 (5 bases). Per germline, CDR1 SGHRS and CDR2 YFSETQ. The CDR3 extends over 12 amino acids. The V and J ends lost 5 bases and 4 bases respectively, with 6 bases between them. The CDR3 nucleotides are TGCGCCAGCAGGGGGAGCACCGGGGAGCTGTTTTTT. It yields the protein CASRGSTGELFF.

This chain links TRBV2 with TRBJ2-3; D is perhaps TRBD2 (5 bases). Looked up from germline, CDR1 is SNHLY and CDR2 is FYNNEI. This CDR3 is built from 13 residues. V was trimmed by 10 bases and J by 4 bases, leaving 15 bases between them. CDR3 amino acids: CATLLEDSDTQYF. The DNA for the CDR3 is TGTGCCACGCTACTAGAAGATTCAGATACGCAGTATTTT.

This chain joins TRBV3-1 (or the pseudogene TRBV3-2) and TRBJ2-1, with D unclear. The CDR3 extends over 16 amino acids. Trimming left V 0 bases short and J 0 bases short, with 9 bases between. Germline CDR1 is LGHDT and CDR2 is YNNKEL (reference sequence). CDR3 coding DNA: TGTGCCAGCAGCCAAGAAGAGGTTAGCTCCTACAATGAGCAGTTCTTC. Translation: CASSQEEVSSYNEQFF.

The chain couples TRBV3-1 (or the pseudogene TRBV3-2) to TRBJ2-5; D unresolved. Germline V gives CDR1 LGHDT, CDR2 YNNKEL (reference sequence). Between the trimmed V and J ends, which lost 4 bases and 5 bases, there was a span of 23 bases. The CDR3 covers 17 residues. The CDR3 reads CASSLNLPPRREETQYF. Written as DNA, the CDR3 is TGTGCCAGCAGCCTAAACCTACCCCCGAGGCGTGAGGAGACCCAGTACTTC.

The gene calls are TRBV3-1 (or the pseudogene TRBV3-2) and TRBJ1-1; weak D call: TRBD1 (6 bases). The CDR3 consists of 13 residues. The V end lost 6 bases, the J end lost 4 bases, and 12 bases lay between the germline ends. The germline V gene has CDR1 LGHDT and CDR2 YNNKEL (reference sequence). The CDR3 nucleotides are TGTGCCAGCAGATCAGGGGTGGGCACTGAAGCTTTCTTT. Encoded protein: CASRSGVGTEAFF.

There are a few counts of this clone. The chain is built from TRBV29-1 and TRBJ1-5; 7 bases are shared with TRBD1. V was clipped by 4 bases and J by 5 bases; unmatched bases: 5. The germline CDR1 and CDR2 sequences are SQVTM and ANQGSEA. The length of the CDR3 is 13 residues. CDR3 loop: CSVGQGADQPQHF. CDR3 DNA: TGCAGCGTTGGACAGGGAGCGGATCAGCCCCAGCATTTT.

The V and J genes are TRBV30 and TRBJ1-2; D is perhaps TRBD1 (5 bases). Germline values: CDR1 GTSNPN, CDR2 SVGIG (reference sequence). The CDR3 spans 14 residues. Between the trimmed V and J ends, which lost 3 bases and 6 bases, there was a span of 17 bases. In DNA form, the CDR3 reads TGTGCCTGGAGCAAATTGGGCAGGGAAAATGGCTACACCTTC. Protein sequence: CAWSKLGRENGYTF.

V and J are TRBV5-1 and TRBJ2-3; D is uncertain. Germline CDR1 is SGHRS and CDR2 is YFSETQ. CDR3 size: 12 residues. Trimming left V 4 bases short and J 5 bases short, with 8 bases between. CDR3: CASSLPGDTQYF. In DNA, the CDR3 is TGCGCCAGCAGCCTACCGGGAGATACGCAGTATTTT.

This clone was observed a single time. This chain connects TRBV19 to TRBJ2-5; TRBD1 matches at 8 bases. The V segment lost 8 bases and the J segment 4 bases; nucleotides outside the gene matches: 9. The germline V gene encodes CDR1 LNHDA and CDR2 SQIVND (reference sequence). This CDR3 comprises 14 residues. The DNA of the CDR3 is TGTGCCAGTGGCCCGACAGGGGACTTAGAGACCCAGTACTTC. Its protein product is CASGPTGDLETQYF.

V and J are TRBV6-1 and TRBJ1-3, with D unclear. The germline V gene encodes CDR1 MNHNS and CDR2 SASEGT. CDR3 length: 15 residues. Trimming took 2 bases from V and 0 from J, leaving 8 bases between them. CDR3 in DNA: TGTGCCAGCAGTGAATTCCACATCTCTGGAAACACCATATATTTT. Translation gives CASSEFHISGNTIYF.

V gene TRBV7-2 combines with J gene TRBJ2-3; 7 bases align to TRBD2. The CDR3 extends over 16 amino acids. Unmatched junction bases numbered 10, after V lost 4 bases and J lost 3 bases. Germline values: CDR1 SGHTA, CDR2 FQGNSA. The CDR3 DNA follows: TGTGCCAGCAGCTCTCTGGGGGGGGTTCCAACAGATACGCAGTATTTT. It codes for CASSSLGGVPTDTQYF.

The genes are TRBV27 and TRBJ1-1; weak D call: TRBD1 (5 bases). The germline CDR1 and CDR2 sequences are MNHEY and SMNVEV (reference sequence). V was trimmed by 5 bases and J by 3 bases, leaving 22 bases between them. The CDR3 extends over 17 amino acids. The CDR3 here is CASSPYPGRQPHTEAFF. The CDR3 DNA reads as TGTGCCAGCAGTCCCTACCCCGGGAGACAGCCCCACACTGAAGCTTTCTTT.

The CDR3 bases are TGTGCCAGCAGCTTAGGAGGGGACAGGTATGAAGCTTTCTTT. Translating it yields CASSLGGDRYEAFF. V is TRBV7-9 and J is TRBJ1-1; 8 nucleotides match TRBD1. The CDR3 loop spans 14 amino acids. The germline V gene encodes CDR1 SEHNR and CDR2 FQNEAQ (reference sequence). Trimming removed 1 base from V and 7 bases from J; junction bases left unmatched: 5. Full variable domain (outside the CDR3, taken from reference TRBV7-9 and TRBJ1-1): DTGVSQNPRHKITKRGQNVTFRCDPISEHNRLYWYRQTLGQGPEFLTYFQNEAQLEKSRLLSDRFSAERPKGSFSTLEIQRTEQGDSAMYLCASSLGGDRYEAFFGQGTRLTVV.

J is TRBJ1-4 and V is TRBV6-5; possible D gene TRBD1, 6 bases. The CDR3 sequence is 15 residues long. Between the trimmed V and J ends, which lost 5 bases and 5 bases, there was a span of 15 bases. Germline-derived CDR1 and CDR2 are MNHEY and SVGAGI. CDR3 sequence reads: CASSTISGDNEKLFF. CDR3 coding DNA: TGTGCCAGCAGTACCATTTCAGGGGACAATGAAAAACTGTTTTTT.

V usage is TRBV18 and J usage is TRBJ1-2; D unresolved. The CDR3 consists of 15 residues. Trimming took 6 bases from V and 2 from J, leaving 16 bases between them. The V gene's germline CDR1 is KGHSH and CDR2 LQKENI. The CDR3 nucleotides are TGTGCCAGCTCCCCCGAGAACGGTCAAAACTATGGCTACACCTTC. It encodes CASSPENGQNYGYTF.

V usage is TRBV5-1 and J usage is TRBJ1-2, with D possibly TRBD1 on 5 matching bases. Germline CDR1 is SGHRS and CDR2 is YFSETQ. The CDR3 is 18 amino acids. V lost 3 bases and J lost 5, with 26 bases in between. The CDR3 is CASSWLTARITLGYGYTF. The CDR3 bases are TGCGCCAGCAGCTGGCTGACAGCCAGAATTACCCTGGGGTATGGCTACACCTTC.

As concerns this clone: The same CDR3 can be traced to other DNA sequences in this sample. This rearrangement joins TRBV28 to TRBJ1-1; TRBD1 is a possible D gene (6 bases). V lost 4 bases to trimming and J lost 4 bases, with 7 bases between them. The CDR3 contains 12 residues. The germline V gene encodes CDR1 MDHEN and CDR2 SYDVKM. The CDR3 protein is CASSSGVTEAFF. Written as DNA, the CDR3 is TGTGCCAGCAGTTCAGGGGTCACTGAAGCTTTCTTT. The whole variable domain, filled in from reference TRBV28 and TRBJ1-1, reads DVKVTQSSRYLVKRTGEKVFLECVQDMDHENMFWYRQDPGLGLRLIYFSYDVKMKEKGDIPEGYSVSREKKERFSLILESASTNQTSMYLCASSSGVTEAFFGQGTRLTVV.

V is TRBV21-1 and J is TRBJ1-5. TRBV21-1 is recorded as a pseudogene. The CDR3 consists of 14 residues. The CDR3 bases are TGTGCCAGCAGCAAAGCGGAGGGCAATCAGCCCCAGCATTTT. It yields the protein CASSKAEGNQPQHF.

V is TRBV3-1 (or the pseudogene TRBV3-2) and J is TRBJ2-1; weak D call: TRBD2 (6 bases). The germline V gene encodes CDR1 LGHDT and CDR2 YNNKEL (reference sequence). CDR3 length: 14 amino acids. V dropped 4 bases and J dropped 1 base, with 8 bases sitting between them. This CDR3 reads CASSPGGSYNEQFF. CDR3 DNA sequence: TGTGCCAGCAGCCCCGGGGGATCCTACAATGAGCAGTTCTTC.

V is TRBV5-1 and J is TRBJ2-5; D is possibly TRBD1 (6 bases). CDR3 length equals 14 residues. The V and J ends lost 0 bases and 5 bases respectively, with 11 bases between them. Per germline, CDR1 SGHRS and CDR2 YFSETQ. CDR3 coding DNA: TGCGCCAGCAGCTTGGTACAGGGTCGGGAGACCCAGTACTTC. Protein: CASSLVQGRETQYF.

To note about this clone: Other DNA sequences in the same sample also yield this CDR3. The chain recombines TRBV9 with TRBJ2-3, with 9 positions matching TRBD2. The trim removed 1 base at V and 4 bases at J, leaving 4 bases unmatched. This CDR3 contains 15 residues. Germline assignment: CDR1 SGDLS and CDR2 YYNGEE. The CDR3 reads CASSVSGGGADTQYF. The CDR3 DNA is TGTGCCAGCAGCGTATCTGGCGGGGGGGCAGATACGCAGTATTTT.